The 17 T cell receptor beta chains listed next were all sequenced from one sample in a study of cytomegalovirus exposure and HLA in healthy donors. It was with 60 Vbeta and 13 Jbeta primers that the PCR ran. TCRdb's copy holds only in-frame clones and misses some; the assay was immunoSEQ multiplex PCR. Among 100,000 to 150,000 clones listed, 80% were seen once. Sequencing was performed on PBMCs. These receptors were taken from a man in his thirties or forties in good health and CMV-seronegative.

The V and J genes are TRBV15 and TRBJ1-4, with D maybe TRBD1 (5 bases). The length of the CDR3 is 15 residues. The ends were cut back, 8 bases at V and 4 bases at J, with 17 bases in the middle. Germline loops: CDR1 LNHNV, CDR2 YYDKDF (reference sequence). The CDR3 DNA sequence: TGTGCCACCCTAGATCAGGGTTCCCATAATGAAAAACTGTTTTTT. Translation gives CATLDQGSHNEKLFF.

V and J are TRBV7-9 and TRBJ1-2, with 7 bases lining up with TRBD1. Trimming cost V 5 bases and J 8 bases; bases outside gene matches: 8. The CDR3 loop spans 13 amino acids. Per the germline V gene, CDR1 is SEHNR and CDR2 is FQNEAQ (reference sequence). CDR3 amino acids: CASSLPTGRGYTF. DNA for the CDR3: TGTGCCAGCAGCCTACCGACAGGGCGCGGCTACACCTTC.

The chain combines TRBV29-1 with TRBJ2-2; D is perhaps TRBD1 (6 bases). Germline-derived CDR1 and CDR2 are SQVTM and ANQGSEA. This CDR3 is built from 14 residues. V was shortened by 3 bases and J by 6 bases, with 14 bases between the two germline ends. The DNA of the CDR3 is TGCAGCGTTGAGTGGGGGCTCGGGGCCGGGGAGCTGTTTTTT. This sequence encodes CSVEWGLGAGELFF.

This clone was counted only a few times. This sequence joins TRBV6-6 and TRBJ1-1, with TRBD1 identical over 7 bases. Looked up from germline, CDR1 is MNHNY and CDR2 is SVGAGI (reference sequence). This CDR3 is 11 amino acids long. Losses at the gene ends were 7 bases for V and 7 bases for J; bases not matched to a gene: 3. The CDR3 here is CASTTGVEAFF. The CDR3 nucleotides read TGTGCCAGCACCACAGGGGTTGAAGCTTTCTTT.

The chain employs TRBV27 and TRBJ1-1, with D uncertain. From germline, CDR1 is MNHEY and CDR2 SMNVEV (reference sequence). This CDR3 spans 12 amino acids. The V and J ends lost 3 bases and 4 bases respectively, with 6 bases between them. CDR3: CASSFLGTEAFF. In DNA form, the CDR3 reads TGTGCCAGCAGTTTTCTCGGCACTGAAGCTTTCTTT.

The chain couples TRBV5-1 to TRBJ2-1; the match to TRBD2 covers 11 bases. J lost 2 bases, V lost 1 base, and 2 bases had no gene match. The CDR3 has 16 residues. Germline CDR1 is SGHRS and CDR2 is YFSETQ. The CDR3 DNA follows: TGCGCCAGCAGCTTGTTGGGACTAGCGGCCTACAATGAGCAGTTCTTC. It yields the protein CASSLLGLAAYNEQFF.

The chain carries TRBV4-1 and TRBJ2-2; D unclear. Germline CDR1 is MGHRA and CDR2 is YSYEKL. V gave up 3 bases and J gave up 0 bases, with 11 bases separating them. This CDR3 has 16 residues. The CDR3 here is CASSHPPQTNTGELFF. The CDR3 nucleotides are TGCGCCAGCAGCCACCCTCCCCAGACGAACACCGGGGAGCTGTTTTTT.

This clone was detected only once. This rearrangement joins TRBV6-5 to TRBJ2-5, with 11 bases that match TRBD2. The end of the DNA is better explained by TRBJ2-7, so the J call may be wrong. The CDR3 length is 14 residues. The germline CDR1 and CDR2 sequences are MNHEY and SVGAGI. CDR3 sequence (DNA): TGTGCCAGCAGTTATAGCGGGGGGGCCATCGAGCAGTACTTC. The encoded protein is CASSYSGGAIEQYF.

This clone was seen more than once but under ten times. The CDR3 coding sequence is TGTGCCAGCAGCGCCTCCGGGACAGGGAAAGTCCACGAGCAGTACTTC. Protein product: CASSASGTGKVHEQYF. The chain couples TRBV4-2 to TRBJ2-7, with 9 bases aligning to TRBD1. The V and J ends lost 5 bases and 5 bases, in that order; junction bases with no gene match: 13. The length of the CDR3 is 16 residues. Germline V lookup: CDR1 LGHNA, CDR2 YNFKEQ.

CDR3 DNA sequence: TGTGCCAGCAGCTTCCCAAAGGGAGGGGCCGGGGAGCTGTTTTTT. Its protein product is CASSFPKGGAGELFF. This chain uses TRBV7-9 with TRBJ2-2, with 7 bases matching TRBD2. The CDR3 has 15 residues. V shed 3 bases, J shed 6 bases, and the junction held 7 bases outside the gene matches. Germline assignment: CDR1 SEHNR and CDR2 FQNEAQ (reference sequence).

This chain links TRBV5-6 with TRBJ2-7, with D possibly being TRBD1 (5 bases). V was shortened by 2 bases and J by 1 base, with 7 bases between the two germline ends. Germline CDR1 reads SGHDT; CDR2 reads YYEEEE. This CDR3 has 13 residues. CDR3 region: CASSFDSSYEQYF. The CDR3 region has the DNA TGTGCCAGCAGCTTCGACAGTTCCTACGAGCAGTACTTC.

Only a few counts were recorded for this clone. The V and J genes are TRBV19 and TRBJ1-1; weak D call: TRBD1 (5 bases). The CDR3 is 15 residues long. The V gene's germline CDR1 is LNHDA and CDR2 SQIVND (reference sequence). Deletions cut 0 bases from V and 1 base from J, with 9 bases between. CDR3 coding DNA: TGTGCCAGTAGTATAGATCCAGGGCGGAACACTGAAGCTTTCTTT. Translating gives CASSIDPGRNTEAFF.

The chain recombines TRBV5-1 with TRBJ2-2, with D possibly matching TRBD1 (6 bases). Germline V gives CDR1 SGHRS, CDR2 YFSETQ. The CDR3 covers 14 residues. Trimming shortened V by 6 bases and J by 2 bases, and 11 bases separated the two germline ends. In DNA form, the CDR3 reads TGCGCCAGCAACTCACAGGGAAACACCGGGGAGCTGTTTTTT. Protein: CASNSQGNTGELFF.

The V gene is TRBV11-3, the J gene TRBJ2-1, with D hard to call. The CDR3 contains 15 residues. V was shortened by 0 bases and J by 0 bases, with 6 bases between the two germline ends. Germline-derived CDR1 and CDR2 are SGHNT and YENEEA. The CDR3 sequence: CASSLDPVSYNEQFF. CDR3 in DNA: TGTGCCAGCAGCTTAGACCCGGTCTCCTACAATGAGCAGTTCTTC.

The CDR3 loop is CSVVDYHEQYF. CDR3 nucleotides: TGCAGCGTTGTTGACTACCACGAGCAGTACTTC. The V and J genes are TRBV29-1 and TRBJ2-5; D is possibly TRBD2 (5 bases). The tail of the sequence fits TRBJ2-7 better, so the J call may be wrong. Germline CDR1 and CDR2: SQVTM and ANQGSEA. The CDR3 loop spans 11 amino acids.

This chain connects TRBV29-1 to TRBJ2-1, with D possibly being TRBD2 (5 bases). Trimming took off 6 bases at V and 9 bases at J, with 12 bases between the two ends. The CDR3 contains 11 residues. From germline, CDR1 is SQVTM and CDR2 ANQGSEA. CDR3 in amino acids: CSVPTEGEQFF. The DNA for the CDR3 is TGCAGCGTCCCCACAGAGGGTGAGCAGTTCTTC.

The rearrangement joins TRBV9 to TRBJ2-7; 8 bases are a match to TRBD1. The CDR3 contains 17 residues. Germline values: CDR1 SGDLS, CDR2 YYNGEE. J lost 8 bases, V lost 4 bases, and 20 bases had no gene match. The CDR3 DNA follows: TGTGCCAGCAGCTTTAAGCAACCGGGACAGGCTGGATCGAAGCAGTACTTC. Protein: CASSFKQPGQAGSKQYF. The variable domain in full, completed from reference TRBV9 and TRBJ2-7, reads DSGVTQTPKHLITATGQRVTLRCSPRSGDLSVYWYQQSLDQGLQFLIQYYNGEERAKGNILERFSAQQFPDLHSELNLSSLELGDSALYFCASSFKQPGQAGSKQYFGPGTRLTVT.